This TCR beta chain derives from a study of blood T cell repertoires in COVID-19. For the study at large: Cohort 3 donors counted as recovered after two negative PCRs, clearance, or resolved symptoms. Material from acute and convalescent COVID-19 was sourced from the United States, Italy and Spain.

V lost 1 base and J lost 0; bases outside the gene matches: 8. The CDR3 totals 19 residues. CDR1 is PRHDT, CDR2 FYEKMQ, per germline (reference sequence). Assay used: immunoSEQ multiplex PCR; TCRdb lists only in-frame clones, some missing. The sample shows fewer than 350,000 clones, 88% of them seen only once. Those enrolled, adults aged about 18 to 89 years, came from around 24 US areas. In assigning cohorts, the study relied on participant-reported clinical history. Sequenced material: PBMCs or T cells enriched from blood (not recorded which). The receptor was isolated from a woman in her sixties or seventies in a cohort exposed to, infected with or recovered from COVID-19 (not recorded which). The chain recombines TRBV13 with TRBJ2-1; TRBD2 aligns across 11 bases. The CDR3 DNA reads as TGTGCCAGCAGCTTAGCGCGAGCTAGCGGGGGGAGCTCCTACAATGAGCAGTTCTTC. Its translation: CASSLARASGGSSYNEQFF.